This T cell receptor beta chain stems from a study of siplizumab effects on memory and regulatory T cells (dated by TCRdb to between 2018 and 2020). Some background on the complete study: The study looked at the effect of siplizumab, an anti-CD2 antibody, on alloreactive T-cell subsets in allogeneic mixed lymphocyte reactions made from human PBMCs.

Trimming accounts for 0 bases at V and 2 bases at J, while the number of junction bases matched to no gene is 6. The CDR3 numbers 17 residues from cysteine through phenylalanine. Here the CDR3 DNA is all that survives: 51 bases in frame from base 1. CDR1 and CDR2 are read off the germline V gene as KGHSH and LQKENI. Library creation used the immunoSEQ multiplex PCR assay. About 10^5 TCR templates per sample were assayed by the deep sequencing platform. Genomic DNA extracted from sorted T cells was the material used for TCRbeta CDR3 sequencing. Under the source paper's analysis protocol: Clonal analysis of TCRbeta CDR3 data was done in the R programming language. Comparing unstimulated samples against CFSE-low samples taken after the reaction was how alloreactive CD4+ and CD8+ clones were defined. By matching sequences to the repertoires of sorted unstimulated Treg and non-Treg cells, each alloreactive CD4+ clone was assigned a regulatory or non-regulatory origin. This immuneACCESS table, as held by TCRdb, lists in-frame sequences with V and J called but not all clones. Of the missing ones, under half trace to an unresolved V gene in checked studies; the others have no known cause. The V and J calls and clone size were taken over from that table, and D and trimming were inferred from the DNA. For this sample there are roughly 110,000 clones; about 93% appear just once. Approximately 0.17% of the sample is held by the ten biggest clonotypes.

Here is what the overall study found, with its caveats: Compared with memory T cells, unstimulated naive T cells appeared more diverse, and naive cells seemed to make a substantial contribution to the alloresponse. No functional confirmation was obtained for the suppressive function of proliferating Tregs from siplizumab cultures. Siplizumab significantly lowered the cumulative frequency of alloreactive sequences that could be traced to unstimulated CD4+ memory T cells. Because sequences below about 10^-5 frequency were poorly captured, only a minor fraction of alloreactive clones could be mapped to unstimulated subsets. Roughly 75-97% of proliferating CD4+ or CD8+ clones could not be assigned a naive or memory phenotype. Among mappable alloreactive CD4+ clones, an average Treg-derived fraction of roughly 71% was observed with siplizumab, compared with roughly 27% in control reactions.

Sorted unstimulated T cells, along with proliferating T cells recovered from mixed lymphocyte reactions, underwent TCRbeta CDR3 sequencing. Fresh whole blood from about 9 HLA-typed healthy donors was used as the source from which PBMCs were isolated. To map where alloreactive clones came from, unstimulated CD4+ non-regulatory T cells were FACS-sorted. For this clone: Its antigen is not yet known. Nothing much larger sits one base from this clone, and base qualities are not available.

The sequence joins TRBV18 to TRBJ2-5; 10 nucleotides in the junction match TRBD2. The sequenced material came from non-Treg CD4+ T cells sorted from blood. What the cell subset or site label conveys for this sample: FACS-sorted unstimulated CD4+ non-regulatory T cells. This TCR was sampled from a human donor in good health. In nucleotides, the sequence is TGTGCCAGCTCACCACCGCTTAGCGGGGGGAAACAAGAGACCCAGTACTTC. This is translated as CASSPPLSGGKQETQYF. Joined to the reference TRBV18 and TRBJ2-5 proteins, this CDR3 gives the full variable domain: NAGVMQNPRHLVRRRGQEARLRCSPMKGHSHVYWYRQLPEEGLKFMVYLQKENIIDESGMPKERFSAEFPKEGPSILRIQQVVRGDSAAYFCASSPPLSGGKQETQYFGPGTRLLVL.